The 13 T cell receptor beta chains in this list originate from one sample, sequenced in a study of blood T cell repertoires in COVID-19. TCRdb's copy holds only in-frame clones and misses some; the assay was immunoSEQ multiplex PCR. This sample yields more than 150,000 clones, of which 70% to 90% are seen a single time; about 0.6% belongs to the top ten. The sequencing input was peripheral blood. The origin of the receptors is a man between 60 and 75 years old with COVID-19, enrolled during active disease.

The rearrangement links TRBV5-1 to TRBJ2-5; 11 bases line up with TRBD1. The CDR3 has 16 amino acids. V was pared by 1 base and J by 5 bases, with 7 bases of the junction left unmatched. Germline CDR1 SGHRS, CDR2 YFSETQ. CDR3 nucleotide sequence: TGCGCCAGCAGCTTGAGCGGACAGGGGGCCTGGGAGACCCAGTACTTC. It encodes CASSLSGQGAWETQYF.

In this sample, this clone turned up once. As DNA, the CDR3 is TGTGCCAGCAGTTTATATTCTCGGGGAACAGATACGCAGTATTTT. Translating it yields CASSLYSRGTDTQYF. The chain combines TRBV28 with TRBJ2-3, with D maybe TRBD2 (5 bases). This CDR3 contains 15 residues. V was trimmed by 1 base and J by 3 bases, leaving 11 bases between them. Germline lookup yields CDR1 MDHEN and CDR2 SYDVKM.

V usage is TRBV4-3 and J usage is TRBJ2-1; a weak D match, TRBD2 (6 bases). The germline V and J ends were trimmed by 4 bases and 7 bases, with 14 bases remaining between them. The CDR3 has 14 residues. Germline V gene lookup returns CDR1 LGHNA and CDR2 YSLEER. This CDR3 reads CASSPGGPGNEQFF. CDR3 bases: TGCGCCAGCAGCCCTGGAGGGCCCGGGAATGAGCAGTTCTTC.

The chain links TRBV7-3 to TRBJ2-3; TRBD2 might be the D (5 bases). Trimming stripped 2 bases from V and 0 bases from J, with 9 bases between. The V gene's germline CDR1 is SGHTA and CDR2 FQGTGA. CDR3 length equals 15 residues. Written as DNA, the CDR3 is TGTGCCAGCAGCTTATCTAGCCTGAGCACAGATACGCAGTATTTT. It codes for CASSLSSLSTDTQYF.

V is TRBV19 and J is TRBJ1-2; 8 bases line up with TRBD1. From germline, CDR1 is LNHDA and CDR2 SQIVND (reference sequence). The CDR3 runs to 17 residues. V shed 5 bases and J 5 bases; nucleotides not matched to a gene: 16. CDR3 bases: TGTGCCAGTAGTGCAGGAGGACAGGGTTTTGTTAGGTATGGCTACACCTTC. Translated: CASSAGGQGFVRYGYTF.

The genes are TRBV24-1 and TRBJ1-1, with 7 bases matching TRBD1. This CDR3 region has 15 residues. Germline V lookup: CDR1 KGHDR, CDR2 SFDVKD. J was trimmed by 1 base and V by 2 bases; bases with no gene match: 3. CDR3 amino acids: CATSDSPGGNTEAFF. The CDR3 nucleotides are TGTGCCACCAGTGATTCCCCAGGGGGGAACACTGAAGCTTTCTTT.

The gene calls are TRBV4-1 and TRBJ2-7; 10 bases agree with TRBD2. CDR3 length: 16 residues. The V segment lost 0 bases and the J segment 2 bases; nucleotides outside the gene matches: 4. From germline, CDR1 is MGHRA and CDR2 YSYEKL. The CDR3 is CASSQEATSGTYEQYF. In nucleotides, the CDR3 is TGCGCCAGCAGCCAAGAGGCAACTAGCGGGACCTACGAGCAGTACTTC.

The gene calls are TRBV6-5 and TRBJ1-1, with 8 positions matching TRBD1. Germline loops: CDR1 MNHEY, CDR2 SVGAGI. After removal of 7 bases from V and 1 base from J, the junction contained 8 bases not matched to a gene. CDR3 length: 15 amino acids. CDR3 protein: CASIMIGTGNTEAFF. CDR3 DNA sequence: TGTGCCAGCATCATGATTGGGACAGGGAACACTGAAGCTTTCTTT.

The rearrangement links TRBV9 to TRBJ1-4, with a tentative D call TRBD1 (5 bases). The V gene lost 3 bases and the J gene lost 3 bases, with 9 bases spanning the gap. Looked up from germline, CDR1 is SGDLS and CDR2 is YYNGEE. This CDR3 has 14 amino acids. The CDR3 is CASSEGWSNEKLFF. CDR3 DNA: TGTGCCAGCAGCGAGGGGTGGTCTAATGAAAAACTGTTTTTT. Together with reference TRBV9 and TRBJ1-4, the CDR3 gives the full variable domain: DSGVTQTPKHLITATGQRVTLRCSPRSGDLSVYWYQQSLDQGLQFLIQYYNGEERAKGNILERFSAQQFPDLHSELNLSSLELGDSALYFCASSEGWSNEKLFFGSGTQLSVL.

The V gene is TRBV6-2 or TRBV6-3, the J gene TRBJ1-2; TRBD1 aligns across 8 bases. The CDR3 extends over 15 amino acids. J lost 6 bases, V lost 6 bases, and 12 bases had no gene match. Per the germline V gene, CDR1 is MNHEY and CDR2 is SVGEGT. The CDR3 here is CASSPKQGALNGYTF. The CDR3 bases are TGTGCCAGCAGCCCTAAGCAGGGGGCGCTCAATGGCTACACCTTC.

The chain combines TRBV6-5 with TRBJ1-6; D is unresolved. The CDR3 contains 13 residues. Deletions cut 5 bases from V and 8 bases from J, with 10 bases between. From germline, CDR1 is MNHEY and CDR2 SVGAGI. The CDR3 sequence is CASSRREDSPLHF. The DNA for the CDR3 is TGTGCCAGCAGTCGACGGGAGGATTCACCCCTCCACTTT.

CDR3 sequence: CASSDQGRTEAFF. CDR3 nucleotides: TGTGCCAGCAGTGACCAGGGTAGAACTGAAGCTTTCTTT. V gene TRBV6-2 or TRBV6-3 combines with J gene TRBJ1-1; a possible D gene is TRBD1 (5 bases). Trimming pared 5 bases from V and 5 bases from J, leaving 12 bases between. This CDR3 is 13 amino acids long. Looked up from germline, CDR1 is MNHEY and CDR2 is SVGEGT.

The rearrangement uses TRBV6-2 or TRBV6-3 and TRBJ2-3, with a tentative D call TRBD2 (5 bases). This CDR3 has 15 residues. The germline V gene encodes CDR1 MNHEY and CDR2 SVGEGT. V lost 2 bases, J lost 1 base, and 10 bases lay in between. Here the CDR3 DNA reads TGTGCCAGCAGTTACGAGGGTACTGGCACAGATACGCAGTATTTT. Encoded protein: CASSYEGTGTDTQYF.